This passage covers 27 T cell receptor beta chains from one sample sequenced in a study of blood T cell repertoires in COVID-19. Repertoires were generated with immunoSEQ multiplex PCR, while TCRdb's copy carries only in-frame clones and drops some. The repertoire holds a few hundred thousand clones, with about 91% as singletons. What was sequenced was peripheral blood. Receptors were obtained from a woman aged 25 to 39 who had recovered from COVID-19.

The rearrangement joins TRBV27 to TRBJ2-1, with D perhaps matching TRBD1 (6 bases). The CDR3 spans 15 residues. V lost 2 bases and J 1 base, leaving 9 bases between the germline ends. CDR1 MNHEY and CDR2 SMNVEV come from the germline V gene (reference sequence). The CDR3 spells CASSLEGVSYNEQFF. CDR3 coding DNA: TGTGCCAGCAGTTTAGAGGGGGTTTCCTACAATGAGCAGTTCTTC.

The chain links TRBV9 to TRBJ2-3, with a possible D match to TRBD1 (5 bases). V dropped 0 bases and J dropped 5 bases, with 13 bases sitting between them. Germline loops: CDR1 SGDLS, CDR2 YYNGEE. The CDR3 runs 15 residues. CDR3 bases: TGTGCCAGCAGCGTAGTAACGCAGGGAATAGATACGCAGTATTTT. This gives the protein CASSVVTQGIDTQYF.

The V gene is TRBV7-3, the J gene TRBJ2-1; TRBD1 agrees at 9 bases. CDR1 and CDR2 from the germline V gene are SGHTA and FQGTGA. V was clipped by 2 bases and J by 5 bases; unmatched bases: 4. The CDR3 sequence is 15 residues long. CDR3 residues: CASSLGTGFDNEQFF. The CDR3 nucleotides read TGTGCCAGCAGCTTAGGGACAGGGTTCGACAATGAGCAGTTCTTC.

V is TRBV9 and J is TRBJ2-5, with D possibly matching TRBD1 (5 bases). The CDR3 spans 13 residues. CDR1 is SGDLS, CDR2 YYNGEE, per germline. V lost 3 bases, J lost 1 base, and 7 bases lay in between. This CDR3 is CASSEGPQETQYF. The DNA of the CDR3 is TGTGCCAGCAGCGAGGGGCCCCAAGAGACCCAGTACTTC.

The rearrangement uses TRBV15 and TRBJ1-4; the match to TRBD1 covers 10 bases. This CDR3 has 18 residues. The V and J ends lost 2 bases and 1 base, in that order; junction bases with no gene match: 7. Germline assignment: CDR1 LNHNV and CDR2 YYDKDF (reference sequence). The CDR3 region is CATSRPDRGRVTNEKLFF. Here the CDR3 DNA reads TGTGCCACCAGCAGACCTGACAGGGGGCGCGTAACTAATGAAAAACTGTTTTTT.

The V call is TRBV19, the J call TRBJ2-7, with TRBD1 matching over 9 bases. CDR3 length: 14 residues. The junction had 5 bases not matched to a gene; V was cut back by 5 bases and J by 3 bases. Germline assignment: CDR1 LNHDA and CDR2 SQIVND (reference sequence). The CDR3 region has the DNA TGTGCCAGTAGTTCCTCGGGACAGGGCTACGAGCAGTACTTC. Translation: CASSSSGQGYEQYF.

This clone was counted only a few times. The V call is TRBV15, the J call TRBJ2-3, with 12 bases that match TRBD2. Germline CDR1 is LNHNV and CDR2 is YYDKDF (reference sequence). The length of the CDR3 is 18 residues. The V gene end was trimmed by 0 bases and the J gene end by 3 bases; junction bases not matched to a gene: 7. This chain's CDR3 is CATSRELAGGPTTDTQYF. The DNA of the CDR3 is TGTGCCACCAGCAGAGAACTAGCGGGGGGACCAACTACAGATACGCAGTATTTT. The full variable domain, rest sourced from reference TRBV15 and TRBJ2-3, is DAMVIQNPRYQVTQFGKPVTLSCSQTLNHNVMYWYQQKSSQAPKLLFHYYDKDFNNEADTPDNFQSRRPNTSFCFLDIRSPGLGDTAMYLCATSRELAGGPTTDTQYFGPGTRLTVL.

The chain employs TRBV24-1 and TRBJ2-5; possibly TRBD1 for D (5 bases). Germline V gives CDR1 KGHDR, CDR2 SFDVKD. Trimming removed 0 bases from V and 5 bases from J, with 12 bases in between. The CDR3 has 15 residues. CDR3 amino acids: CATSDLFSGLETQYF. CDR3 DNA: TGTGCCACCAGTGATTTGTTTTCAGGGTTGGAGACCCAGTACTTC.

V is TRBV5-6 and J is TRBJ1-2; TRBD1 is a possible D gene (6 bases). V shed 4 bases and J shed 4 bases, with 11 bases lying between them. The CDR3 consists of 13 residues. Germline V gene lookup returns CDR1 SGHDT and CDR2 YYEEEE. The CDR3 reads CASSQQGSYGYTF. CDR3 nucleotide sequence: TGTGCCAGCAGCCAACAGGGTTCCTATGGCTACACCTTC.

The chain links TRBV12-3 or TRBV12-4 to TRBJ2-7, with 8 bases matching TRBD1. V shed 3 bases and J 5 bases; nucleotides not matched to a gene: 3. The CDR3 is 13 amino acids. The CDR3: CASSLQGADEQYF. Written as DNA, the CDR3 is TGTGCCAGCAGTTTGCAGGGGGCGGACGAGCAGTACTTC.

The V and J genes are TRBV18 and TRBJ1-6, with 10 positions matching TRBD1. Trimming cost V 3 bases and J 9 bases; bases outside gene matches: 8. This CDR3 region has 16 residues. CDR1 and CDR2 from the germline V gene are KGHSH and LQKENI. The CDR3 DNA is TGTGCCAGCTCACCCCTCCGGACAGGGGGAGGTTCACCCCTCCACTTT. It translates to CASSPLRTGGGSPLHF.

The V and J genes are TRBV6-5 and TRBJ2-7; tentatively, D is TRBD2 (6 bases). Trimming took 7 bases from V and 3 from J, leaving 16 bases between them. CDR3 length equals 14 residues. Germline V CDR1 and CDR2: MNHEY, SVGAGI. The CDR3 DNA follows: TGTGCCAGCAACGCGGGACGAGAATACTACGAGCAGTACTTC. It encodes CASNAGREYYEQYF.

The sample holds many counts of this clone. This rearrangement joins TRBV6-2 or TRBV6-3 to TRBJ1-2, with 7 nucleotides matching TRBD1. Losses at the gene ends were 5 bases for V and 0 bases for J; bases not matched to a gene: 6. CDR3 size: 15 residues. Germline-derived CDR1 and CDR2 are MNHEY and SVGEGT. In nucleotides, the CDR3 is TGTGCCAGCAGTCCCCAGGGGGGACCTAACTATGGCTACACCTTC. It codes for CASSPQGGPNYGYTF.

V gene TRBV28 combines with J gene TRBJ2-3; 8 bases agree with TRBD1. Germline V CDR1 and CDR2: MDHEN, SYDVKM. V dropped 3 bases and J dropped 0; count of bases not matched to a gene: 5. The CDR3 extends over 16 amino acids. This chain's CDR3 is CASSFPTGDSTDTQYF. Written as DNA, the CDR3 is TGTGCCAGCAGTTTCCCGACAGGGGACAGCACAGATACGCAGTATTTT.

The gene calls are TRBV12-3 or TRBV12-4 and TRBJ2-3; tentative D call: TRBD2 (5 bases). The V gene lost 4 bases and the J gene lost 6 bases, with 8 bases spanning the gap. This CDR3 has 12 residues. The CDR3: CASSSRGDTQYF. The CDR3 DNA reads TGTGCCAGCAGTTCTCGCGGGGATACGCAGTATTTT.

This chain uses TRBV9 with TRBJ2-7; no clear D gene. CDR3 length: 14 residues. From germline, CDR1 is SGDLS and CDR2 YYNGEE. Trimming removed 3 bases at V and 5 bases at J, with 15 bases between. The CDR3 coding sequence is TGTGCCAGCAGCGCGAGCACAGTTGTAGACGAGCAGTACTTC. Amino acids: CASSASTVVDEQYF.

Only one count was recorded for this clone. As DNA, the CDR3 is TGTGCCACCGACAAGCTAGGGACAGGTGCCTCTGGGGCCAACGTCCTGACTTTC. Amino acid sequence: CATDKLGTGASGANVLTF. The V gene is TRBV19, the J gene TRBJ2-6; the match to TRBD1 covers 8 bases. Germline CDR1 LNHDA, CDR2 SQIVND (reference sequence). V trimming: 10 bases; J trimming: 0 bases; junction bases outside the gene matches: 14. This CDR3 contains 18 residues.

The chain couples TRBV5-1 to TRBJ2-5, with D perhaps matching TRBD2 (5 bases). This CDR3 has 17 residues. Trimming pared 4 bases from V and 5 bases from J, leaving 24 bases between. Germline CDR1 and CDR2: SGHRS and YFSETQ. CDR3: CASSQGGFLRSGETQYF. The CDR3 nucleotides are TGCGCCAGCAGCCAAGGAGGTTTTTTGCGGAGTGGGGAGACCCAGTACTTC.

The chain carries TRBV4-3 and TRBJ2-3; D is perhaps TRBD1 (6 bases). Germline CDR1 is LGHNA and CDR2 is YSLEER. The CDR3 is 14 residues long. Trimming pared 3 bases from V and 3 bases from J, leaving 10 bases between. CDR3 region: CASSQGAQTDTQYF. In DNA, the CDR3 is TGCGCCAGCAGCCAGGGGGCGCAAACAGATACGCAGTATTTT.

The V call is TRBV6-4, the J call TRBJ2-1; D may be TRBD1 (5 bases). This CDR3 is built from 14 residues. Between the trimmed V and J ends, which lost 2 bases and 6 bases, there was a span of 11 bases. CDR1 and CDR2 (germline): MRHNA, SNTAGT. The CDR3 DNA follows: TGTGCCAGCAGTGACGCAGGGAAATCCAATGAGCAGTTCTTC. The encoded protein is CASSDAGKSNEQFF.

The chain couples TRBV7-8 to TRBJ1-5, with D uncertain. In germline, CDR1 is SGHVS, CDR2 FQNEAQ. With 1 base removed from V and 5 bases from J, the gap between germline ends came to 6 bases. The CDR3 runs 13 residues. CDR3 nucleotides: TGTGCCAGCAGCTTAGTCCTCGATCAGCCCCAGCATTTT. Its protein is CASSLVLDQPQHF. Full variable domain (rest looked up from reference TRBV7-8 and TRBJ1-5): GAGVSQSPRYKVAKRGQDVALRCDPISGHVSLFWYQQALGQGPEFLTYFQNEAQLDKSGLPSDRFFAERPEGSVSTLKIQRTQQEDSAVYLCASSLVLDQPQHFGDGTRLSIL.

This chain links TRBV28 with TRBJ1-6; D is undetermined. The germline gives CDR1 MDHEN, CDR2 SYDVKM. The CDR3 length is 18 residues. V was trimmed by 1 base and J by 8 bases, leaving 21 bases between them. CDR3 DNA: TGTGCCAGCAGTTTATATCTAGATCTTCGGTTAGAGGATTCACCCCTCCACTTT. This encodes CASSLYLDLRLEDSPLHF.

This clone has just a few counts. In nucleotides, the CDR3 is TGTGCCAGCAGCCAAGATTATAAAAGGGGTAATTCACCCCTCCACTTT. Translating gives CASSQDYKRGNSPLHF. The chain is built from TRBV4-2 and TRBJ1-6; D may be TRBD1 (5 bases). The CDR3 loop spans 16 amino acids. The germline V gene encodes CDR1 LGHNA and CDR2 YNFKEQ. The germline V and J ends were trimmed by 0 bases and 6 bases, with 12 bases remaining between them.

This clone was detected only once. DNA for the CDR3: TGTGCCAGCAGCAATAGCGGGAGACATACTGAGCAGTACTTC. Translating it yields CASSNSGRHTEQYF. This chain links TRBV11-3 with TRBJ2-7; 9 bases are a match to TRBD2. Germline loops: CDR1 SGHNT, CDR2 YENEEA. The length of the CDR3 is 14 residues. Trimming at V came to 5 bases and at J to 7 bases, leaving 9 bases not matched to a gene.

This sequence joins TRBV7-6 and TRBJ1-1, with TRBD1 identical over 12 bases. The CDR3 length is 22 residues. V gave up 1 base and J gave up 1 base; unmatched junction bases: 19. CDR1 is SGHVS and CDR2 is FNYEAQ in the germline V gene. The CDR3 region is CASSLGRTGTGGLRRGNTEAFF. CDR3 DNA: TGTGCCAGCAGCTTAGGTAGAACCGGGACAGGGGGCCTAAGACGAGGGAACACTGAAGCTTTCTTT.

The chain couples TRBV7-9 to TRBJ1-3; D is ambiguous. Trimming stripped 8 bases from V and 0 bases from J, with 11 bases between. The CDR3 spans 14 residues. The germline V gene has CDR1 SEHNR and CDR2 FQNEAQ (reference sequence). CDR3 nucleotide sequence: TGTGCCAGCGGCAAGTATCACTCTGGAAACACCATATATTTT. Amino acid sequence: CASGKYHSGNTIYF. Combining the CDR3 with reference TRBV7-9 and TRBJ1-3 gives the whole variable domain DTGVSQNPRHKITKRGQNVTFRCDPISEHNRLYWYRQTLGQGPEFLTYFQNEAQLEKSRLLSDRFSAERPKGSFSTLEIQRTEQGDSAMYLCASGKYHSGNTIYFGEGSWLTVV.

CDR3 bases: TGTGCCAGCCGGTTTAATGAAAAACTGTTTTTT. This encodes CASRFNEKLFF. The rearrangement joins TRBV7-2 to TRBJ1-4, with D uncertain. Germline V CDR1 and CDR2: SGHTA, FQGNSA. Trimming removed 8 bases at V and 4 bases at J, with 5 bases between. The CDR3 is 11 residues long. Complete variable domain (other parts from reference TRBV7-2 and TRBJ1-4): GAGVSQSPSNKVTEKGKDVELRCDPISGHTALYWYRQSLGQGLEFLIYFQGNSAPDKSGLPSDRFSAERTGGSVSTLTIQRTQQEDSAVYLCASRFNEKLFFGSGTQLSVL.